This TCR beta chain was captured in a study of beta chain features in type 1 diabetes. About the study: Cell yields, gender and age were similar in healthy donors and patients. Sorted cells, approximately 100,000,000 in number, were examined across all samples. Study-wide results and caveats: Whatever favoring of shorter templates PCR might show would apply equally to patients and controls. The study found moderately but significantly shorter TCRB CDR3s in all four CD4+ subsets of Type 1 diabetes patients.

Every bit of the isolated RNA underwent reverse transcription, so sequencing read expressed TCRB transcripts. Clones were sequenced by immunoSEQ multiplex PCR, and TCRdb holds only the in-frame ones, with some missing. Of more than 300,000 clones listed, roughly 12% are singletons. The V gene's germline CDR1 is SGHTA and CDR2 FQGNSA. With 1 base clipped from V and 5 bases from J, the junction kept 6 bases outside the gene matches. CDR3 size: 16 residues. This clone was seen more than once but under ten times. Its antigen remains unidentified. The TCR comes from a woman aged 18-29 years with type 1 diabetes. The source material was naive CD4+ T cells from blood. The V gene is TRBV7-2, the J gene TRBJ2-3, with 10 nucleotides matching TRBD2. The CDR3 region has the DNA TGTGCCAGCAGCTTAGGACCTAGCGGGAGAGGAGATACGCAGTATTTT. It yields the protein CASSLGPSGRGDTQYF.